Only one count was recorded for the clone carrying this T cell receptor beta chain. Its antigen is not identified. The length of the CDR3 is 15 residues. J gave up 3 bases and V 4 bases, and 7 bases lay outside the gene matches. The data were obtained in a study of cytomegalovirus exposure and HLA in healthy donors. Each donor was nominally healthy when sampled (though unrecorded immune exposures were likely). This PCR relied on a set of 60 Vbeta primers and 13 Jbeta primers. The protocol was immunoSEQ multiplex PCR, while the TCRdb copy is restricted to in-frame clones and leaves out a portion. The sample includes about 130,000 clones, approximately 80% of them seen just once. Study outcomes and limitations: One cluster of highly shared sequence variants probably arose as a sequencing artifact. The study put around 180 TCR beta chains on its list as cytomegalovirus-associated.

This sequence was found in a woman between 35 and 50 years old in good health and CMV-seropositive. The sequencing sample was made of PBMCs. The chain uses TRBV5-3 and TRBJ1-5; 7 nucleotides align to TRBD1. TRBV5-3 is annotated as an ORF whose role is uncertain. The CDR3 loop is CARSIPGQFNQPQHF. CDR3 nucleotides: TGTGCCAGAAGCATTCCGGGACAGTTCAATCAGCCCCAGCATTTT.